This entry lists 10 T cell receptor beta chains sequenced from one sample in a study of PD-L1 blockade in urothelial cancer. Sequencing was performed with immunoSEQ multiplex PCR; in TCRdb, only in-frame clones are kept and a portion is missing. The table includes 25,000 to 35,000 clones, around 87% detected once. This sample comprised PBMCs, obtained around atezolizumab (anti-PD-L1) treatment. These receptors were obtained from a man in his fifties or sixties with urothelial cancer.

The chain has TRBV19 and TRBJ1-5; 8 nucleotides align to TRBD1. The J segment lost 5 bases and the V segment lost 6 bases, leaving 21 bases of the junction unmatched. Per the germline V gene, CDR1 is LNHDA and CDR2 is SQIVND (reference sequence). There are 19 residues in the CDR3. The CDR3 DNA follows: TGTGCCAGTAGAGCCAACAAACAGGGGGGACTCCGGCCGCATCAGCCCCAGCATTTT. Its protein is CASRANKQGGLRPHQPQHF.

The chain joins TRBV6-1 to TRBJ1-1, with unresolved D. Per germline, CDR1 MNHNS and CDR2 SASEGT. V lost 2 bases and J lost 10, with 11 bases in between. The CDR3 contains 12 residues. As DNA, the CDR3 is TGTGCCAGCAGTGAAACGGGAGGGCGAGCTTTCTTT. Its translation is CASSETGGRAFF.

This sequence joins TRBV30 and TRBJ2-2, with 9 bases lining up with TRBD1. The J segment lost 5 bases and the V segment lost 8 bases, leaving 3 bases of the junction unmatched. The germline CDR1 and CDR2 sequences are GTSNPN and SVGIG (reference sequence). CDR3 length: 12 amino acids. This CDR3 reads CATGQGTGELFF. The CDR3 DNA reads TGTGCCACCGGACAGGGGACCGGGGAGCTGTTTTTT.

The chain is built from TRBV2 and TRBJ1-5; D possibly corresponds to TRBD1 (6 bases). This CDR3 region has 15 residues. Germline-derived CDR1 and CDR2 are SNHLY and FYNNEI. Trimming left V 2 bases short and J 3 bases short, with 11 bases between. The CDR3 DNA follows: TGTGCCAGCAGTGAAACAGACAGGTTCAATCAGCCCCAGCATTTT. This translates into CASSETDRFNQPQHF.

This chain links TRBV11-2 with TRBJ2-1; D may be TRBD1 (6 bases). The CDR3 extends over 14 amino acids. The ends were cut back, 4 bases at V and 5 bases at J, with 12 bases in the middle. The germline gives CDR1 SGHAT, CDR2 FQNNGV. The CDR3: CASSSGTTHNEQFF. The DNA for the CDR3 is TGTGCCAGCAGCTCCGGGACAACCCACAATGAGCAGTTCTTC.

CDR3: CASTPFRGKNIQYF. Written as DNA, the CDR3 is TGTGCCAGCACTCCCTTCAGAGGCAAAAACATTCAGTACTTC. The rearrangement joins TRBV28 to TRBJ2-4, with D unresolved. There are 14 residues in the CDR3. CDR1 and CDR2 from the germline V gene are MDHEN and SYDVKM. V was pared by 7 bases and J by 3 bases, with 13 bases between.

V and J are TRBV30 and TRBJ2-7; 9 bases are a match to TRBD1. The CDR3 has 13 residues. J lost 4 bases, V lost 0 bases, and 1 base had no gene match. Germline CDR1 reads GTSNPN; CDR2 reads SVGIG (reference sequence). The CDR3 DNA reads as TGTGCCTGGAGTGTACAGGGGGCTTACGAGCAGTACTTC. Its translation is CAWSVQGAYEQYF.

The J gene is TRBJ2-7, the V gene TRBV9, with 7 bases aligning to TRBD1. The CDR3 is 14 residues long. V was pared by 3 bases and J by 0 bases, with 3 bases of the junction left unmatched. CDR1 SGDLS and CDR2 YYNGEE come from the germline V gene. As DNA, the CDR3 is TGTGCCAGCAGCGAGGGACAGCCCTCCTACGAGCAGTACTTC. Amino acid sequence: CASSEGQPSYEQYF. Combining the CDR3 with reference TRBV9 and TRBJ2-7 gives the whole variable domain DSGVTQTPKHLITATGQRVTLRCSPRSGDLSVYWYQQSLDQGLQFLIQYYNGEERAKGNILERFSAQQFPDLHSELNLSSLELGDSALYFCASSEGQPSYEQYFGPGTRLTVT.

A word on this clone: In this CDR3 the conserved last residue, phenylalanine or tryptophan, is missing, so a read error is likely. The DNA is omitted, as the CDR3 cannot be located on it reliably, and the CDR3 follows TCRdb's listing. V usage is TRBV21-1 and J usage is TRBJ1-2; the D call TRBD1 from the table was never checked on the DNA. TRBV21-1 is termed a pseudogene. The CDR3 totals 9 residues, both ends included. The CDR3 reads CASSNSNRS.

This chain uses TRBV7-8 with TRBJ1-5, with D possibly TRBD1 on 6 matching bases. V was cut by 5 bases and J by 6 bases, with 11 bases left in between. The germline CDR1 and CDR2 sequences are SGHVS and FQNEAQ. The CDR3 contains 13 residues. This CDR3 reads CASSPAGVQPQHF. The CDR3, as DNA: TGTGCCAGCAGCCCTGCAGGGGTTCAGCCCCAGCATTTT. Full variable domain (rest looked up from reference TRBV7-8 and TRBJ1-5): GAGVSQSPRYKVAKRGQDVALRCDPISGHVSLFWYQQALGQGPEFLTYFQNEAQLDKSGLPSDRFFAERPEGSVSTLKIQRTQQEDSAVYLCASSPAGVQPQHFGDGTRLSIL.